Listed here are 10 T cell receptor beta chains from one sample, sequenced in a study of shared clonotypes between healthy human individuals (dated by TCRdb to 2020 to 2022). Receptor libraries were prepared by the immunoSEQ multiplex PCR assay. TCRdb took this table from immuneACCESS and kept in-frame rearrangements with V and J called. Such tables lack part of the clones; where checked against another copy, unresolved V genes explain under half of the gap, and the rest is unexplained. Present in this sample are just under 95,000 clones, around 68% of which were seen just once. The ten biggest clones cover roughly 52% of the sample. Sequencing was done on a sample of memory CD8+ T cells sorted from blood. The meaning of the sample's cell subset or site label: CD45RO+ cells pooled with CCR7-negative TemRA cells. These receptors all stem from a man younger than 45 in good health.

This clone was recorded many times. The junction differs from germline at one of its ends, possibly a read error. The chain links TRBV6-1 to TRBJ2-6; 7 bases map to TRBD1. Looked up from germline, CDR1 is MNHNS and CDR2 is SASEGT. The CDR3 runs to 16 residues. The CDR3 sequence: CASTELQGAGANVLTF. DNA of the CDR3: TGTGCCAGCACTGAACTCCAGGGGGCTGGGGCCAACGTCCTGACTTTC.

The chain is built from TRBV27 and TRBJ2-4; TRBD1 matches at 7 bases. With V trimmed by 4 bases and J by 7 bases, 4 bases remained unmatched. CDR1 is MNHEY and CDR2 is SMNVEV in the germline V gene (reference sequence). The CDR3 sequence is 13 residues long. DNA for the CDR3: TGTGCCAGCAGTTCGACAGGGTATAACATTCAGTACTTC. Translated, it gives CASSSTGYNIQYF.

This chain links TRBV10-3 with TRBJ2-3, with 15 bases that match TRBD2. Trimming took 6 bases from V and 6 from J; bases not matched to a gene: 16. Germline V gives CDR1 ENHRY, CDR2 SYGVKD. CDR3 length: 19 amino acids. CDR3 loop: CAISQLLGGTSGRTDTQYF. The CDR3 DNA follows: TGTGCCATCAGCCAATTGCTTGGTGGGACTAGCGGGAGGACGGATACGCAGTATTTT.

The rearrangement links TRBV29-1 to TRBJ1-1, with D unclear. V lost 6 bases and J lost 1, with 3 bases in between. The CDR3 sequence is 10 residues long. The germline V gene encodes CDR1 SQVTM and CDR2 ANQGSEA. In DNA form, the CDR3 reads TGCAGCGTAGGGAACACTGAAGCTTTCTTT. It codes for CSVGNTEAFF.

The chain combines TRBV5-4 with TRBJ2-3, with 9 nucleotides matching TRBD2. The ends lost 0 bases at V and 0 bases at J; junction bases unmatched: 5. CDR3 length equals 17 residues. Germline loops: CDR1 SGHNT, CDR2 YYREEE (reference sequence). The CDR3 protein is CASSLAAGGPSTDTQYF. The CDR3 coding sequence is TGTGCCAGCAGCTTGGCCGCGGGAGGGCCTAGCACAGATACGCAGTATTTT.

The genes are TRBV5-5 and TRBJ2-7, with D perhaps being TRBD1 or TRBD2 (5 bases each). Germline-derived CDR1 and CDR2 are SGHKS and YYEKEE (reference sequence). With 2 bases removed from V and 4 bases from J, the gap between germline ends came to 19 bases. This CDR3 spans 16 amino acids. CDR3 protein: CASSFVRGPPPYEQYF. The DNA of the CDR3 is TGTGCCAGCAGCTTCGTGAGGGGTCCCCCACCTTACGAGCAGTACTTC.

V gene TRBV29-1 combines with J gene TRBJ2-5, with TRBD1 matching over 7 bases. The V gene's germline CDR1 is SQVTM and CDR2 ANQGSEA. The V segment lost 6 bases and the J segment 1 base; nucleotides outside the gene matches: 11. This CDR3 contains 15 residues. CDR3 residues: CSVVAGTASQETQYF. CDR3 sequence (DNA): TGCAGCGTCGTAGCAGGGACAGCCTCCCAAGAGACCCAGTACTTC. Supplemented by reference TRBV29-1 and TRBJ2-5, the full variable domain reads SAVISQKPSRDICQRGTSLTIQCQVDSQVTMMFWYRQQPGQSLTLIATANQGSEATYESGFVIDKFPISRPNLTFSTLTVSNMSPEDSSIYLCSVVAGTASQETQYFGPGTRLLVL.

This clone was seen only a few times. DNA of the CDR3: TGTGCCAGCAGTGACAGACCGGGACTAGCGCGGCTCGAGCAGTACTTC. Translated, it gives CASSDRPGLARLEQYF. The chain combines TRBV6-1 with TRBJ2-7; 10 bases are shared with TRBD2. There are 16 residues in the CDR3. CDR1 and CDR2 from the germline V gene are MNHNS and SASEGT. Trimming cost V 3 bases and J 6 bases; bases outside gene matches: 11.

The rearrangement links TRBV5-6 to TRBJ2-7; possibly TRBD2 for D (5 bases). Trimming took off 8 bases at V and 9 bases at J, with 21 bases between the two ends. The CDR3 runs to 13 residues. CDR1 and CDR2 (germline): SGHDT, YYEEEE. Written as DNA, the CDR3 is TGTGCCAGTTCCGAAAAGGGTAGGAGGCGGCAGTACTTC. It encodes CASSEKGRRRQYF.

Points on this clone: The sample carries other DNA sequences with the same CDR3. The V and J genes are TRBV9 and TRBJ2-7; weak D call: TRBD1 (6 bases). This CDR3 has 14 residues. Germline loops: CDR1 SGDLS, CDR2 YYNGEE. With 1 base removed from V and 2 bases from J, the gap between germline ends came to 10 bases. The CDR3 sequence is CASSVSGDTYEQYF. DNA of the CDR3: TGTGCCAGCAGCGTATCAGGGGATACCTACGAGCAGTACTTC.